This T cell receptor beta chain originates from a study of control samples from healthy donors and cancer patients. The method was immunoSEQ multiplex PCR; TCRdb's version includes in-frame clones alone and lacks a portion of them. This table holds roughly 54,000 clones, nearly 96% found once. J gave up 7 bases and V 3 bases, and 5 bases lay outside the gene matches. There are 14 residues in the CDR3. The V gene's germline CDR1 is MRHNA and CDR2 SNTAGT. The sequenced sample was blood. V usage is TRBV6-4 and J usage is TRBJ2-7, with 11 positions matching TRBD2. The TCR was taken from a woman aged 30 to 39 in good health. DNA of the CDR3: TGTGCCAGCAGTGAACTAGCGGGGGACGCGGAGCAGTACTTC. Amino acids: CASSELAGDAEQYF.